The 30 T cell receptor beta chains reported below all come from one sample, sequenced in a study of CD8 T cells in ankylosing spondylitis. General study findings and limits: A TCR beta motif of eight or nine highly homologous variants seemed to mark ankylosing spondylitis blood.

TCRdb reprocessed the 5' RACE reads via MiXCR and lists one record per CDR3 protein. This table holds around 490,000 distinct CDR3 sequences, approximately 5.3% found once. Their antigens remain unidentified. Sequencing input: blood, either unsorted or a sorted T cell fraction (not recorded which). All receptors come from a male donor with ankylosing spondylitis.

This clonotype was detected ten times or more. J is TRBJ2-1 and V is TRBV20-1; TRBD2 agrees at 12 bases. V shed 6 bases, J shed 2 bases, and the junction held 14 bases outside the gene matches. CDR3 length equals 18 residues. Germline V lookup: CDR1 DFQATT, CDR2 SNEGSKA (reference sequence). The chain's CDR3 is CSALASGGASVPYNEQFF. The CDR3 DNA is TGCAGTGCCCTGGCTAGCGGGGGGGCCTCGGTGCCCTACAATGAGCAGTTCTTC.

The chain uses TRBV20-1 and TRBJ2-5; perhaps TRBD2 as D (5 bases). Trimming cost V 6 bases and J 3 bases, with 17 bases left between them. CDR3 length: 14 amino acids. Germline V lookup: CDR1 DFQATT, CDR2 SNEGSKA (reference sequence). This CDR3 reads CSAERDGREETQYF. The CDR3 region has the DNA TGCAGTGCGGAGAGGGATGGGAGAGAAGAGACCCAGTACTTC.

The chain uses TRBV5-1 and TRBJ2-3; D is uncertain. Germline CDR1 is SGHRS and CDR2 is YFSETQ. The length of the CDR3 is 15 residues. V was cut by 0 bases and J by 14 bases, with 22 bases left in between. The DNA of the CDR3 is TGCGCCAGCAGCTTGGAAAGGTCGAAACTCCTTCAATGGTATTTT. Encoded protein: CASSLERSKLLQWYF.

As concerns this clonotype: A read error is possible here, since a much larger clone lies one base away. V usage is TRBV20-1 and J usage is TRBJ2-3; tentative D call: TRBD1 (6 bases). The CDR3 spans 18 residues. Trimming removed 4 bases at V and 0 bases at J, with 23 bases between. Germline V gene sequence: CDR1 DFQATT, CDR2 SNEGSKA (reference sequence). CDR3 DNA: TGCAGTGCTACGATAGTGGACAGAGGGCCCGCTAGCACAGATACGCAGTATTTT. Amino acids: CSATIVDRGPASTDTQYF.

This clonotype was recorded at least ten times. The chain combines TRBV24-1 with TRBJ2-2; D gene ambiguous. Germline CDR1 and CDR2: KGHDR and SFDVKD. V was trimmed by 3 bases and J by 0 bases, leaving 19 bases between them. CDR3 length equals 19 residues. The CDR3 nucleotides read TGTGCCACCAGTGATCCCTCGACAAGTCCCTCCTCGAACACCGGGGAGCTGTTTTTT. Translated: CATSDPSTSPSSNTGELFF.

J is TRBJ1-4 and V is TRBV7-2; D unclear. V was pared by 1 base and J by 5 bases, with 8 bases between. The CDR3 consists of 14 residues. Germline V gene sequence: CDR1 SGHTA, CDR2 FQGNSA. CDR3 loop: CASSLGRSNEKLFF. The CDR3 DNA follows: TGTGCCAGCAGCTTAGGACGGTCGAATGAAAAACTGTTTTTT.

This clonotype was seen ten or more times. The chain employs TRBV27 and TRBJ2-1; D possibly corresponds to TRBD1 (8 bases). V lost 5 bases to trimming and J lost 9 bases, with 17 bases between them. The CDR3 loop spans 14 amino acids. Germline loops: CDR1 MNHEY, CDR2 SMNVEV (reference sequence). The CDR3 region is CASSRRQGRGEQFF. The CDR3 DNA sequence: TGTGCCAGCAGTAGAAGACAGGGGAGGGGTGAGCAGTTCTTC.

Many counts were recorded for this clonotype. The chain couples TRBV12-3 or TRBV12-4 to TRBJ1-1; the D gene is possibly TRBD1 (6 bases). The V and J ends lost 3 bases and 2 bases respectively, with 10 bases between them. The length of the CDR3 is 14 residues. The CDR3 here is CASSLQGPNTEAFF. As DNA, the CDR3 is TGTGCCAGCAGTTTGCAGGGGCCAAACACTGAAGCTTTCTTT.

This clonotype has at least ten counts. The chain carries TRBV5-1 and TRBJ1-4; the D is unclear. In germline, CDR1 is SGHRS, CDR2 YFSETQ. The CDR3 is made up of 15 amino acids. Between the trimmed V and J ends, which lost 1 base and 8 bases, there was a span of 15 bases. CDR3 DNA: TGCGCCAGCAGCTTGACCGGAACCGGGGTGGAAAAACTGTTTTTT. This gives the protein CASSLTGTGVEKLFF.

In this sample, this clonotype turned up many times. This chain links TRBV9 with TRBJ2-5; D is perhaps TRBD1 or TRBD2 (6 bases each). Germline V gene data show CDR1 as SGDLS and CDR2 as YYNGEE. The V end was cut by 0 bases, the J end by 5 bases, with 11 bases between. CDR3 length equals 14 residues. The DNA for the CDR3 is TGTGCCAGCAGCGTAGGTGGGGGGCGGGAGACCCAGTACTTC. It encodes CASSVGGGRETQYF. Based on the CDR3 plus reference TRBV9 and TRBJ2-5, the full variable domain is DSGVTQTPKHLITATGQRVTLRCSPRSGDLSVYWYQQSLDQGLQFLIQYYNGEERAKGNILERFSAQQFPDLHSELNLSSLELGDSALYFCASSVGGGRETQYFGPGTRLLVL.

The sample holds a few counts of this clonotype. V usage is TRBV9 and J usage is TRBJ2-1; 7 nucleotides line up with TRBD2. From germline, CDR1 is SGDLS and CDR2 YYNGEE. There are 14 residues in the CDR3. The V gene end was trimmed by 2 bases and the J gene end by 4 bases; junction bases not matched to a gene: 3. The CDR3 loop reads CASSVGSGYNEQFF. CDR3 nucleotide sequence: TGTGCCAGCAGCGTGGGTAGCGGGTACAATGAGCAGTTCTTC.

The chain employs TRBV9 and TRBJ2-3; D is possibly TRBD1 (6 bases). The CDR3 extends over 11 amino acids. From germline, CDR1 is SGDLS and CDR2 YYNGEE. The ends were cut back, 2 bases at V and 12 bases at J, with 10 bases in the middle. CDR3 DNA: TGTGCCAGCAGCGTTGGGACATTACAGTATTTT. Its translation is CASSVGTLQYF.

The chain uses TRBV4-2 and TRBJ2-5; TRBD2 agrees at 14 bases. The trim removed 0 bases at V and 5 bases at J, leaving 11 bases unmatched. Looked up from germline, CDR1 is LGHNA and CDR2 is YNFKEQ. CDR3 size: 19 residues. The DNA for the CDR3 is TGTGCCAGCAGCCAAGATAAGACTAGCGGGAGGGCTTTGATGGAGACCCAGTACTTC. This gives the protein CASSQDKTSGRALMETQYF.

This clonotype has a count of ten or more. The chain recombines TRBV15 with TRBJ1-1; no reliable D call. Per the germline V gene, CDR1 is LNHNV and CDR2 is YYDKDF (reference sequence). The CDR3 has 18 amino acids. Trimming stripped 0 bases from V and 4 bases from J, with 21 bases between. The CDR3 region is CATSRDNRAPLGSTEAFF. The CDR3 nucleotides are TGTGCCACCAGCAGAGATAACCGGGCCCCCCTCGGCAGCACTGAAGCTTTCTTT.

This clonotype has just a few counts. The CDR3 spells CASSLVWRAGGPDTQYF. The CDR3 nucleotides are TGTGCCAGCAGCTTAGTATGGAGGGCAGGGGGCCCAGATACGCAGTATTTT. The V call is TRBV7-2, the J call TRBJ2-3; TRBD1 matches 8 bases. Germline assignment: CDR1 SGHTA and CDR2 FQGNSA. With V trimmed by 1 base and J by 4 bases, 10 bases remained unmatched. The CDR3 extends over 17 amino acids. The full variable domain, in which reference TRBV7-2 and TRBJ2-3 provide the parts outside the CDR3, is GAGVSQSPSNKVTEKGKDVELRCDPISGHTALYWYRQSLGQGLEFLIYFQGNSAPDKSGLPSDRFSAERTGGSVSTLTIQRTQQEDSAVYLCASSLVWRAGGPDTQYFGPGTRLTVL.

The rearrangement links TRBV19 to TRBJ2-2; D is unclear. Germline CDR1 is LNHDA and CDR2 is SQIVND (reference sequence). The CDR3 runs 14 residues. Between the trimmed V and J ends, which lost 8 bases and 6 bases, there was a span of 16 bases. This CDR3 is CASLRRYEAGELFF. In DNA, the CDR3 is TGTGCCAGTTTAAGGAGATATGAAGCCGGGGAGCTGTTTTTT.

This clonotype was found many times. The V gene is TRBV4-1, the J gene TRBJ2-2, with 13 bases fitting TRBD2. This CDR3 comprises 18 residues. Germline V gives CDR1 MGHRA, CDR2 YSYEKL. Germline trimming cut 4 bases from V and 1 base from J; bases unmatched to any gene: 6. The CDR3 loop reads CASSLPGLAGMNTGELFF. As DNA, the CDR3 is TGCGCCAGCAGCCTTCCGGGACTAGCGGGGATGAACACCGGGGAGCTGTTTTTT.

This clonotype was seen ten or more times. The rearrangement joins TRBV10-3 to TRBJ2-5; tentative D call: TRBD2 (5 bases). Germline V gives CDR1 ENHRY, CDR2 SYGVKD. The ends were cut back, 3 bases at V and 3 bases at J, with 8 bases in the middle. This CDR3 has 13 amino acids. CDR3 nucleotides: TGTGCCATCAGTGAATCAGCGGAAGAGACCCAGTACTTC. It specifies CAISESAEETQYF.

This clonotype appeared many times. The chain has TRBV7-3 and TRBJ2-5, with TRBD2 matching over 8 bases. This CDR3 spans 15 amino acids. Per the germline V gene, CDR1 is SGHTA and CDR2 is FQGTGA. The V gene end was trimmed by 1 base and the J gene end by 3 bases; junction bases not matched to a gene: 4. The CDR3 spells CASSLKGLVKETQYF. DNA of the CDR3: TGTGCCAGCAGCTTAAAGGGACTAGTAAAAGAGACCCAGTACTTC.

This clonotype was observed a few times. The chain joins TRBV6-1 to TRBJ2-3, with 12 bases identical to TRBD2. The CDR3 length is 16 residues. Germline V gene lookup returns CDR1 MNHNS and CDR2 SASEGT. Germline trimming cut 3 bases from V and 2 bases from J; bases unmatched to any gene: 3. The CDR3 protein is CASSDGLAGITDTQYF. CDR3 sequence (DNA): TGTGCCAGCAGTGATGGACTAGCGGGAATCACAGATACGCAGTATTTT.

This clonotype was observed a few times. CDR3 in amino acids: CASSARWGGGDTQYF. The CDR3 region has the DNA TGTGCCAGCAGCGCCAGGTGGGGAGGGGGAGACACCCAGTACTTC. V and J are TRBV7-9 and TRBJ2-5, with D perhaps TRBD2 (7 bases). The ends were cut back, 5 bases at V and 8 bases at J, with 21 bases in the middle. CDR3 size: 15 residues. Germline CDR1 reads SEHNR; CDR2 reads FQNEAQ (reference sequence).

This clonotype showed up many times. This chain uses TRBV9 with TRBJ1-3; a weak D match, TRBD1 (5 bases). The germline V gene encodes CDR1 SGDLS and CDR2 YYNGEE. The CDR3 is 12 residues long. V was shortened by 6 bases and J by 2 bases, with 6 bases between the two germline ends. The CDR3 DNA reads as TGTGCCAGCACCAGGGCTGGAAACACCATATATTTT. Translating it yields CASTRAGNTIYF.

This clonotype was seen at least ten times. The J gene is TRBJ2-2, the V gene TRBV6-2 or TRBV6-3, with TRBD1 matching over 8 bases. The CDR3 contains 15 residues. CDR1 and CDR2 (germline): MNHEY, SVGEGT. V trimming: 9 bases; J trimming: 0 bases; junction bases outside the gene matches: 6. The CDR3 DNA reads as TGTGCCAGTCGGGACAGGCGCGCGAACACCGGGGAGCTGTTTTTT. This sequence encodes CASRDRRANTGELFF.

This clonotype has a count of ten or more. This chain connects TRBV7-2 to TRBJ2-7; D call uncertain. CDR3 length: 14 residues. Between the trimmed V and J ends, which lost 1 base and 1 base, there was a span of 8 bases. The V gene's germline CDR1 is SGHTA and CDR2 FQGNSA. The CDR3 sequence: CASSLVIPSYEQYF. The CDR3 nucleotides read TGTGCCAGCAGCTTAGTTATACCGTCCTACGAGCAGTACTTC. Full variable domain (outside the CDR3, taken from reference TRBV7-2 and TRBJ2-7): GAGVSQSPSNKVTEKGKDVELRCDPISGHTALYWYRQSLGQGLEFLIYFQGNSAPDKSGLPSDRFSAERTGGSVSTLTIQRTQQEDSAVYLCASSLVIPSYEQYFGPGTRLTVT.

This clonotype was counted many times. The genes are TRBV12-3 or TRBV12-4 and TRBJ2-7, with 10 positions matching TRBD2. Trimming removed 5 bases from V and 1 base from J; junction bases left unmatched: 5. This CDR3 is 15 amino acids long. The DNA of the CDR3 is TGTGCCAGCAGTGGAACTAGCGGGACATCCTACGAGCAGTACTTC. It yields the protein CASSGTSGTSYEQYF.

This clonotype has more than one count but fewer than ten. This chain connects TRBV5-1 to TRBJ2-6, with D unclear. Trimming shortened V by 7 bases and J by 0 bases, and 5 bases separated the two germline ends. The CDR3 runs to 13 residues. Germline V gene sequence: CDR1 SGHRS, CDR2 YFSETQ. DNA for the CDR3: TGCGCCAGCCAATACTCTGGGGCCAACGTCCTGACTTTC. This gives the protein CASQYSGANVLTF.

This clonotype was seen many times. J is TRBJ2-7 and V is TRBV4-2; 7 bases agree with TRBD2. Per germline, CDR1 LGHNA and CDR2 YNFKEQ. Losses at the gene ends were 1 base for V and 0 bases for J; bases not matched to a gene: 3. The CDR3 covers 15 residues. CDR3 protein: CASSQGGGISYEQYF. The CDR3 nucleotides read TGTGCCAGCAGCCAAGGGGGGGGTATCTCCTACGAGCAGTACTTC.

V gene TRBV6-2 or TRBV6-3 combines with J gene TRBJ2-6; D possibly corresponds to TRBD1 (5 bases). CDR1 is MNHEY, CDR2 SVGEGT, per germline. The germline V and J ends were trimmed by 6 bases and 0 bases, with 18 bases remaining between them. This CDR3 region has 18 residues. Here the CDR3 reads CASSYPSDTFSGANVLTF. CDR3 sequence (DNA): TGTGCCAGCAGCTATCCGTCGGACACCTTCTCTGGGGCCAACGTCCTGACTTTC.

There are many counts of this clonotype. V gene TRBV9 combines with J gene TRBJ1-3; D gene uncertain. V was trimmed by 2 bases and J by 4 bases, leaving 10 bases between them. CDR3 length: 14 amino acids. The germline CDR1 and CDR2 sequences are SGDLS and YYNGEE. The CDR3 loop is CASSVGIGGNTIYF. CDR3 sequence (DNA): TGTGCCAGCAGCGTGGGAATAGGAGGAAACACCATATATTTT. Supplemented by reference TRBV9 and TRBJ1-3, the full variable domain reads DSGVTQTPKHLITATGQRVTLRCSPRSGDLSVYWYQQSLDQGLQFLIQYYNGEERAKGNILERFSAQQFPDLHSELNLSSLELGDSALYFCASSVGIGGNTIYFGEGSWLTVV.

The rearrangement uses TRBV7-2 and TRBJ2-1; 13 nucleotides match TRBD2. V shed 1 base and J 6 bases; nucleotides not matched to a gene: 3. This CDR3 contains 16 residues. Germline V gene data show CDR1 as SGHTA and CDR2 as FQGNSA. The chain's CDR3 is CASSLEGTSGINEQFF. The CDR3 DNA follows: TGTGCCAGCAGCTTAGAGGGGACTAGCGGGATCAATGAGCAGTTCTTC. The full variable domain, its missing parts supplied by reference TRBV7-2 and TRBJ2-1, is GAGVSQSPSNKVTEKGKDVELRCDPISGHTALYWYRQSLGQGLEFLIYFQGNSAPDKSGLPSDRFSAERTGGSVSTLTIQRTQQEDSAVYLCASSLEGTSGINEQFFGPGTRLTVL.